The sequence of this TCR beta chain was determined in a study of blood T cells in healthy people across ages (dated by TCRdb to 2013 to 2016). Background on the whole study: In model experiments, template switching captured about one uniquely barcoded TCR beta cDNA molecule for every two T cells. For two donors (one aged 18 to 29 and one aged 80 or older), the study analyzed two additional independent replicas of 1 million unique cDNA reads from the same blood draw. To track age-related changes in TCR beta repertoire diversity, the study relied on deep sequencing normalized with unique cDNA molecular identifiers. To avoid experimental bias, donors of different ages were distributed randomly across sequencing lanes. Donors were grouped into four age groups: young (average approximately 16 years), middle-aged (around 39), aged (62) and long-lived (approximately 78). The paper as a whole reports these results and caveats: Because profiling used bulk unsorted PBMCs, naive and antigen-experienced compartments could not be compared conclusively. Compared with the aged group, the long-lived group had more naive CD4+ T cells, fewer expanded clones and increased TCR diversity, a pattern suggesting age selection. Estimates of total diversity based on one million sequenced T cells were regarded as lower bounds and as underestimates. The CMV infection status of donors was not known, potentially confounding age-related changes in expanded clonotypes. Observed TCR beta diversity per million T cells fell roughly linearly with age, and a significant reduction was already apparent by age around 36. A strong correlation was found between observed TCR beta diversity and the percentage of naive T cells measured by flow cytometry.

A word on this clonotype: There is no known antigen for this receptor. No per-base quality is available; no much larger clone lies one base away.

The CDR3 runs 16 residues from the cysteine to the phenylalanine. The kept DNA is CDR3 alone, 48 bases in frame from the first base. Sequences MNHNY (CDR1) and SVGAGI (CDR2) are obtained from the germline V gene (reference sequence). V loses 2 bases, J loses 0 bases, and the germline ends lie 11 bases apart. Donors were a few dozen systemically healthy Caucasian individuals from Russia aged roughly 6 to 90 years. Roughly 11 milliliters of peripheral blood were drawn from each donor into EDTA-treated Vacutainer tubes. Ficoll-Paque density-gradient centrifugation was used to isolate PBMCs, with at least 7 million per sample. Trizol reagent was used to extract total RNA from PBMCs, with at least 6 micrograms per sample. The percentages of naive CD45RAhigh/CD27high T cells were determined by flow cytometry on a PBMC aliquot from every donor. Library prep was done by 5' RACE. This sample was sequenced with an Illumina HiSeq 2500. A second about 7 to 12 cycle PCR used a sample-barcoded 5' primer and a J-beta primer mix. A template-switch 5' adaptor carrying 12 random nucleotides introduced a unique molecular identifier onto each TCR beta cDNA molecule. Each sample yielded at least 2.5 million CDR3-containing paired-end reads. The Mint cDNA synthesis kit, primed by a TRBC-specific oligonucleotide, was used to synthesize first-strand cDNA from all RNA. Following uracil-DNA glycosylase treatment, all cDNA underwent a first 18-cycle PCR with the universal primers M1SS and BC2_uni_R. The source study handled its data this way. For normalization, 1 million high-quality reads were randomly selected from each sample, with every read carrying a distinct molecular identifier. Reads sharing molecular identifiers were discarded rather than binned into consensus sequences. MiTCR, run with a Q25 quality threshold and the strictest error-elimination algorithm, handled CDR3 identification, clonotype clustering and error correction. A nonparametric unseen species model using Euler transformation provided a lower-bound estimate of total TCR beta diversity. TCRdb ran its own pipeline on the public reads, namely fastp trimming at Q25 and MiXCR clone calling, and kept in-frame beta chains. All rows with the same CDR3 protein become a single entry with the most common DNA and genes. For this entry, the V and J calls and clone size follow TCRdb and not the study's own pipeline. Here the sample has about a million distinct CDR3 sequences; roughly 52% occur a single time. About an eighth of the sample is taken by the ten largest.

Sequencing was performed on blood. The V and J genes are TRBV6-6 and TRBJ2-1; no D gene is confidently identified. The clonotype originates from a man aged 30 to 45 in good health. At the DNA level, the sequence is TGTGCCAGCAGTTACGTTCCTGAAAGCTCCTACAATGAGCAGTTCTTC. Its protein is CASSYVPESSYNEQFF.